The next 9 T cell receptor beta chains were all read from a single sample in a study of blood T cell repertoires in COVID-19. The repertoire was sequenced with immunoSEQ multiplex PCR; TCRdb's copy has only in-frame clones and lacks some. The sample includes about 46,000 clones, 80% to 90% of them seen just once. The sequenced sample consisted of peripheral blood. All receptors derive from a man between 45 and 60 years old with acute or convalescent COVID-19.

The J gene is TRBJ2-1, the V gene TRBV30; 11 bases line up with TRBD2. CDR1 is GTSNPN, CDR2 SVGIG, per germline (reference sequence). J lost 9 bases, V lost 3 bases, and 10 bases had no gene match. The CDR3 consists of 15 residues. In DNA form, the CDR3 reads TGTGCCTGGAGCCGGGTACTAGCGGGAGCTAGTGAGCAGTTCTTC. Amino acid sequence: CAWSRVLAGASEQFF.

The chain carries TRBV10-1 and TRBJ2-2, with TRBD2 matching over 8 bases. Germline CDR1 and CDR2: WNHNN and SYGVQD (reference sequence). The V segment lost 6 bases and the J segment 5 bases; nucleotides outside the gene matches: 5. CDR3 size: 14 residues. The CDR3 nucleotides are TGCGCCAGCAGCGATAGCGGGGCGACCGGGGAGCTGTTTTTT. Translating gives CASSDSGATGELFF.

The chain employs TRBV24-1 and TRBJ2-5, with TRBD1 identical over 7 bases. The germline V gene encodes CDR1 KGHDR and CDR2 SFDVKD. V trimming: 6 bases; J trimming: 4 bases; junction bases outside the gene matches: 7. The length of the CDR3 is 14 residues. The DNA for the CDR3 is TGTGCCACCAGTAAAACAGGGGTTCGAGAGACCCAGTACTTC. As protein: CATSKTGVRETQYF.

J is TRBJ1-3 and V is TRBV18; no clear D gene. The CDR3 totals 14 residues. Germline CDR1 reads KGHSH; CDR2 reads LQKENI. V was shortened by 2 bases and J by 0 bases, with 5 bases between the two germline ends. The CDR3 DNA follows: TGTGCCAGCTCACCAACAAGCTCTGGAAACACCATATATTTT. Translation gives CASSPTSSGNTIYF.

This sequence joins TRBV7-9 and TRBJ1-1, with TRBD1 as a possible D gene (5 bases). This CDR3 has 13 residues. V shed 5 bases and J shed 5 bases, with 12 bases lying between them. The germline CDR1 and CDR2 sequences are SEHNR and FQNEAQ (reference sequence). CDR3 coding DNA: TGTGCCAGCAGCACGCAGGGTGGGACTGAAGCTTTCTTT. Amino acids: CASSTQGGTEAFF.

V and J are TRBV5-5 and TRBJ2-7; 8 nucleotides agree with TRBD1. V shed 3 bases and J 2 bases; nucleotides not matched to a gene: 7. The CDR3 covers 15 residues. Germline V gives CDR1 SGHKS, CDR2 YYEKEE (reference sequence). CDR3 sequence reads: CASSWGGTGAYEQYF. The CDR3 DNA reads TGTGCCAGCAGCTGGGGCGGGACAGGCGCCTACGAGCAGTACTTC.

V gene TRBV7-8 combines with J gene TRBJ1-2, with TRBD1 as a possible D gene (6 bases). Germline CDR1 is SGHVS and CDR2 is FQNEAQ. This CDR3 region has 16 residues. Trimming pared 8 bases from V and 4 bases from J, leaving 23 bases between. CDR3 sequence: CASVSEGGAVSYGYTF. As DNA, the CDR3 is TGTGCCAGCGTATCCGAGGGGGGGGCAGTGAGCTATGGCTACACCTTC.

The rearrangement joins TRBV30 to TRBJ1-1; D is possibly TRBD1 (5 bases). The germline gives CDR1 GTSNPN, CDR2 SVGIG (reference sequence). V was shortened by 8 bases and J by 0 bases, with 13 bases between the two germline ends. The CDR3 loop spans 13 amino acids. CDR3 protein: CARRGGMNTEAFF. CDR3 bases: TGTGCCCGGCGGGGGGGAATGAACACTGAAGCTTTCTTT. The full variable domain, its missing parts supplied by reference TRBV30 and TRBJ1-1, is SQTIHQWPATLVQPVGSPLSLECTVEGTSNPNLYWYRQAAGRGLQLLFYSVGIGQISSEVPQNLSASRPQDRQFILSSKKLLLSDSGFYLCARRGGMNTEAFFGQGTRLTVV.

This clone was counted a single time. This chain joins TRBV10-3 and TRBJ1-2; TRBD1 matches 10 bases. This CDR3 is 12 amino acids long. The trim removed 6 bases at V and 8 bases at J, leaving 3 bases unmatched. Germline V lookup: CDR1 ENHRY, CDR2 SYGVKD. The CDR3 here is CAIRGTGVGYTF. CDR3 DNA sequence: TGTGCCATCAGAGGGACAGGGGTAGGCTACACCTTC.